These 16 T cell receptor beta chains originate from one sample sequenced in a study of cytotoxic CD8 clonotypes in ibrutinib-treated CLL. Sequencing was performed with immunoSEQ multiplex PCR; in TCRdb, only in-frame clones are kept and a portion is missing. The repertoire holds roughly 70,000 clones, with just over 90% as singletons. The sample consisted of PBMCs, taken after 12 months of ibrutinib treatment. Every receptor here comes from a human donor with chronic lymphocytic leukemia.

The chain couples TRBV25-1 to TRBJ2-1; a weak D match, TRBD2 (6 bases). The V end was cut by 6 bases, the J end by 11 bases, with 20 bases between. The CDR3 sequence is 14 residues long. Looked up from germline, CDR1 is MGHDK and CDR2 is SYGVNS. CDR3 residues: CASSGLRSSNKQFF. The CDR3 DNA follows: TGTGCCAGCAGCGGACTACGGAGTTCGAATAAGCAGTTCTTC.

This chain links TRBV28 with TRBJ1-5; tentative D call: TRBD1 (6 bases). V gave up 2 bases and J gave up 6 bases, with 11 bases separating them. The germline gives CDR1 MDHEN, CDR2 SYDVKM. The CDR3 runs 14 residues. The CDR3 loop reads CASSLTGTAQPQHF. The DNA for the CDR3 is TGTGCCAGCAGTTTAACAGGGACGGCTCAGCCCCAGCATTTT.

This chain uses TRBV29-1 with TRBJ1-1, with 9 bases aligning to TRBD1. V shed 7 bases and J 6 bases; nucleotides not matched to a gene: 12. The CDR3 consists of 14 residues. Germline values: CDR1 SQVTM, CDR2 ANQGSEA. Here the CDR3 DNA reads TGCAGCGGGATGAGGGGACAGGGTTTATCTGAAGCTTTCTTT. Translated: CSGMRGQGLSEAFF.

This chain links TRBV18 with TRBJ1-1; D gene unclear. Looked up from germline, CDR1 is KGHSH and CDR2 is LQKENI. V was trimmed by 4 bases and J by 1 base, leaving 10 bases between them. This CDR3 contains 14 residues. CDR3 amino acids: CASSLDGTNTEAFF. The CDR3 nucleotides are TGTGCCAGCTCACTGGACGGAACGAACACTGAAGCTTTCTTT. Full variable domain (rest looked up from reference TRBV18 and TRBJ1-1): NAGVMQNPRHLVRRRGQEARLRCSPMKGHSHVYWYRQLPEEGLKFMVYLQKENIIDESGMPKERFSAEFPKEGPSILRIQQVVRGDSAAYFCASSLDGTNTEAFFGQGTRLTVV.

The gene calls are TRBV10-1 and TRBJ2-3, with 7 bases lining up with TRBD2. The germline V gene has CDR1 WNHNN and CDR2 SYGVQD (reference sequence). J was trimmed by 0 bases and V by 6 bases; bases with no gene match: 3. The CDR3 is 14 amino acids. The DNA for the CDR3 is TGCGCCAGCAGAAGCGGGGTTAGCACAGATACGCAGTATTTT. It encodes CASRSGVSTDTQYF.

The CDR3 DNA reads as TGTGCCAGCAGCTTGGCGGGGCTTACCGCCTCTGGGGCCAACGTCCTGACTTTC. It translates to CASSLAGLTASGANVLTF. This chain connects TRBV5-4 to TRBJ2-6; D may be TRBD1 or TRBD2 (5 bases each). This CDR3 is built from 18 residues. CDR1 and CDR2 (germline): SGHNT, YYREEE (reference sequence). V lost 0 bases to trimming and J lost 0 bases, with 13 bases between them.

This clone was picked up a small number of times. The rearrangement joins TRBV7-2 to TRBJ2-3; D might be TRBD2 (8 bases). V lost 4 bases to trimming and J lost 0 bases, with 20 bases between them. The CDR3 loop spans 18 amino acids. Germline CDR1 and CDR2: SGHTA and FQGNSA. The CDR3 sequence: CASSSSGGGTVSTDTQYF. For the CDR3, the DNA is TGTGCCAGCAGCTCCTCCGGGGGGGGGACAGTTAGCACAGATACGCAGTATTTT.

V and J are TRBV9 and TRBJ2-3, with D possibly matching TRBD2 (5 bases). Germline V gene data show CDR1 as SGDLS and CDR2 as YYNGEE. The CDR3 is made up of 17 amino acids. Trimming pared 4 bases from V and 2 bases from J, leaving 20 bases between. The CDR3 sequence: CASSPRASTRNTDTQYF. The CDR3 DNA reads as TGTGCCAGCAGCCCACGCGCTAGCACAAGAAACACAGATACGCAGTATTTT.

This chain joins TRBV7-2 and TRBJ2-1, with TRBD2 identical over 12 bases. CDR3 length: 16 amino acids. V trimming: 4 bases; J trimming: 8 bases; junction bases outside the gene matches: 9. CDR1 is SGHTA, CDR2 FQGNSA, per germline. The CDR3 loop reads CASSSPSGRARYEQFF. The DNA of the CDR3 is TGTGCCAGCAGCTCTCCTAGCGGGAGGGCCCGGTATGAGCAGTTCTTC.

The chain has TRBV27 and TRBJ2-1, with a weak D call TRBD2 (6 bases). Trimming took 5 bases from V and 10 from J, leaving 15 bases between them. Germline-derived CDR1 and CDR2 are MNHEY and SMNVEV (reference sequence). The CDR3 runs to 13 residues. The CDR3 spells CASSAPGLQEQFF. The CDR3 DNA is TGTGCCAGCAGTGCACCGGGACTCCAGGAGCAGTTCTTC.

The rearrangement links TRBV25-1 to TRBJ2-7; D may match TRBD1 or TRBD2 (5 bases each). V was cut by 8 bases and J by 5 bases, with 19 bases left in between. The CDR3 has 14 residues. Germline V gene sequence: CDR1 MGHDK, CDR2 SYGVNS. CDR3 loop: CASRKRGVPHEQYF. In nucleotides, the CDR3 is TGTGCCAGCCGTAAAAGGGGAGTGCCCCACGAGCAGTACTTC.

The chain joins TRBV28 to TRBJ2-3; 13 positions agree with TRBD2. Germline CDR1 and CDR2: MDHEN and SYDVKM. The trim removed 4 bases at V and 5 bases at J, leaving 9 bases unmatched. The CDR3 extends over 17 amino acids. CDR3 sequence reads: CASSSNGLAGEGDTQYF. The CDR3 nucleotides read TGTGCCAGCAGTTCAAACGGACTAGCGGGAGAGGGAGATACGCAGTATTTT.

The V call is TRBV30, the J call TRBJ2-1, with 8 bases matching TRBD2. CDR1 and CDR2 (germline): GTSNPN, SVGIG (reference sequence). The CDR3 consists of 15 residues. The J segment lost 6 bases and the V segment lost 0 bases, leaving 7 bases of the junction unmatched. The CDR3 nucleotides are TGTGCCTGGAGTGTAGGCCTAGCGGGCGTCAATGAGCAGTTCTTC. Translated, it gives CAWSVGLAGVNEQFF.

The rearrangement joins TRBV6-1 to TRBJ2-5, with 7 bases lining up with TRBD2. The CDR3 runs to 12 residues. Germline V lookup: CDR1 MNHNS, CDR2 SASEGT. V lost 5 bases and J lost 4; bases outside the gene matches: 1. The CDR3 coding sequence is TGTGCCAGCAGTAGCGGGATAGAGACCCAGTACTTC. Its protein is CASSSGIETQYF.

The CDR3 here is CASTSNSGSYGYTF. CDR3 nucleotides: TGTGCCAGCACCTCCAACTCGGGGTCCTATGGCTACACCTTC. The chain carries TRBV6-5 and TRBJ1-2; D is unclear. Germline V lookup: CDR1 MNHEY, CDR2 SVGAGI. V was trimmed by 7 bases and J by 4 bases, leaving 16 bases between them. The CDR3 sequence is 14 residues long.

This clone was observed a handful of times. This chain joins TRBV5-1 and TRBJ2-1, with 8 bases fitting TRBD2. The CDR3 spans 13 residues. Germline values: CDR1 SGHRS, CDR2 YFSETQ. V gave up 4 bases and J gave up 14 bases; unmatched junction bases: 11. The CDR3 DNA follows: TGCGCCAGCAGCCCAGGGGCTAGCGGGTTGAAGTTCTTC. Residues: CASSPGASGLKFF.